This T cell receptor (beta chain) is drawn from a study of blood T cell repertoires in COVID-19. Study-wide context: Material from acute and convalescent COVID-19 was sourced from the United States, Italy and Spain. The analysed material was cDNA or gDNA that came from T cells, B-cell-depleted T cells, or PBMCs.

One Seattle source followed patients from active infection through their disease course. Sequenced by immunoSEQ multiplex PCR; TCRdb stores in-frame clones only, minus some. This table holds 70,000 to 95,000 clones, roughly nine tenths found once. The CDR3 is made up of 15 amino acids. CDR1 and CDR2 from the germline V gene are MNHNY and SVGAGI (reference sequence). J gave up 1 base and V 6 bases, and 5 bases lay outside the gene matches. The TCR was taken from a man between 50 and 59 years old with COVID-19, enrolled during active disease. Sequenced input: peripheral blood. This chain joins TRBV6-6 and TRBJ2-3, with 9 bases identical to TRBD2. The CDR3 loop reads CASRPKRGGTDTQYF. CDR3 in DNA: TGTGCCAGCAGGCCCAAGCGGGGGGGCACAGATACGCAGTATTTT.